The 21 T cell receptor beta chains below all came from one sample that was sequenced in a study of blood T cell repertoires in COVID-19. Clones were sequenced by immunoSEQ multiplex PCR, and TCRdb holds only the in-frame ones, with some missing. The sample lists over 150,000 clones, 91% occurring once. The sequenced sample consisted of peripheral blood. The source of these receptors is a man aged 50 to 59 with acute or convalescent COVID-19.

This clone was counted once. The gene calls are TRBV5-4 and TRBJ2-1; D remains ambiguous. There are 14 residues in the CDR3. V gave up 1 base and J gave up 7 bases, with 12 bases separating them. CDR1 and CDR2 (germline): SGHNT, YYREEE (reference sequence). The CDR3: CASSLPGRENEQFF. CDR3 nucleotide sequence: TGTGCCAGCAGCTTGCCAGGCCGCGAGAATGAGCAGTTCTTC.

The chain employs TRBV6-6 and TRBJ2-5; 14 nucleotides match TRBD2. With V trimmed by 5 bases and J by 4 bases, 6 bases remained unmatched. Germline V gene lookup returns CDR1 MNHNY and CDR2 SVGAGI (reference sequence). The CDR3 covers 16 residues. The CDR3 region is CASSHGLAGGRETQYF. As DNA, the CDR3 is TGTGCCAGCAGTCACGGACTAGCGGGGGGCAGAGAGACCCAGTACTTC.

This clone was counted a single time. This chain uses TRBV12-5 with TRBJ1-2; 8 positions agree with TRBD1. V gave up 6 bases and J gave up 7 bases; unmatched junction bases: 10. The CDR3 consists of 14 residues. CDR1 and CDR2 (germline): LGHNT, FRNRAP. The CDR3 DNA follows: TGTGCTAGTGGACCCCATCCAACAGGGGGTGGCTACACCTTC. Translation gives CASGPHPTGGGYTF.

This chain links TRBV7-8 with TRBJ2-7; TRBD1 is a possible D gene (5 bases). CDR3 length: 14 residues. Germline V gene sequence: CDR1 SGHVS, CDR2 FQNEAQ. Trimming took 1 base from V and 0 from J, leaving 7 bases between them. DNA for the CDR3: TGTGCCAGCAGCTTAGGTGACAGCTCCTACGAGCAGTACGTC. It translates to CASSLGDSSYEQYV.

The rearrangement links TRBV6-5 to TRBJ2-7, with 7 bases that match TRBD1. Germline CDR1 reads MNHEY; CDR2 reads SVGAGI. Losses at the gene ends were 6 bases for V and 2 bases for J; bases not matched to a gene: 4. The CDR3 spans 13 residues. The CDR3 region is CASSWGQTYEQYF. Written as DNA, the CDR3 is TGTGCCAGCAGCTGGGGACAGACCTACGAGCAGTACTTC.

This clone appeared a single time. The genes are TRBV2 and TRBJ1-1, with D unresolved. V lost 7 bases and J lost 7, with 7 bases in between. Looked up from germline, CDR1 is SNHLY and CDR2 is FYNNEI. This CDR3 region has 10 residues. As DNA, the CDR3 is TGTGCCAGCATGTTAGTTGAAGCTTTCTTT. It translates to CASMLVEAFF.

The chain uses TRBV20-1 and TRBJ1-2; D ambiguous. The CDR3 is made up of 11 amino acids. V was pared by 6 bases and J by 4 bases, with 9 bases between. The germline V gene has CDR1 DFQATT and CDR2 SNEGSKA (reference sequence). The CDR3 DNA is TGCAGTGCCACGGACTCCTATGGCTACACCTTC. As protein: CSATDSYGYTF.

This sequence joins TRBV27 and TRBJ2-2; a weak D match, TRBD1 (5 bases). The CDR3 sequence is 13 residues long. V lost 6 bases and J lost 4, with 9 bases in between. The germline CDR1 and CDR2 sequences are MNHEY and SMNVEV (reference sequence). CDR3 coding DNA: TGTGCCAGCAGAAGAACAGGCACCGGGGAGCTGTTTTTT. It encodes CASRRTGTGELFF.

V is TRBV6-6 and J is TRBJ2-1, with TRBD1 as a possible D gene (6 bases). Trimming left V 5 bases short and J 4 bases short, with 15 bases between. Germline loops: CDR1 MNHNY, CDR2 SVGAGI (reference sequence). CDR3 length: 15 amino acids. This CDR3 reads CASSRPGQGYNEQFF. In DNA, the CDR3 is TGTGCCAGCAGTCGGCCGGGACAAGGATACAATGAGCAGTTCTTC.

The chain employs TRBV10-3 and TRBJ2-2; 7 nucleotides agree with TRBD1. The J segment lost 2 bases and the V segment lost 4 bases, leaving 4 bases of the junction unmatched. The CDR3 runs to 15 residues. Germline assignment: CDR1 ENHRY and CDR2 SYGVKD. The CDR3 here is CAISGGGLNTGELFF. In DNA, the CDR3 is TGTGCCATCAGTGGAGGGGGCCTTAACACCGGGGAGCTGTTTTTT.

This chain joins TRBV5-5 and TRBJ1-5; a possible D gene is TRBD1 (6 bases). The CDR3 is 15 residues long. CDR1 is SGHKS and CDR2 is YYEKEE in the germline V gene (reference sequence). Trimming cost V 4 bases and J 1 base, with 12 bases left between them. This CDR3 is CASSKQGRSNQPQHF. CDR3 DNA: TGTGCCAGCAGCAAACAGGGAAGGAGCAATCAGCCCCAGCATTTT.

The rearrangement uses TRBV21-1 and TRBJ2-1; the table names TRBD2, a call not compared with the DNA. TRBV21-1 is a documented pseudogene. CDR3 length equals 17 residues. The CDR3 DNA follows: TGTGCCAGCAGCAAACCTAAAACAGGACTAGCGGGAGATGAGCAGTTCTTC. This gives the protein CASSKPKTGLAGDEQFF.

This chain connects TRBV10-3 to TRBJ1-1; possible D gene TRBD1, 5 bases. This CDR3 comprises 15 residues. The germline V gene encodes CDR1 ENHRY and CDR2 SYGVKD. The V end lost 6 bases, the J end lost 4 bases, and 18 bases lay between the germline ends. DNA for the CDR3: TGTGCCATCAGGAGGAGGGACGGTGAGAGCACTGAAGCTTTCTTT. Residues: CAIRRRDGESTEAFF.

This clone appeared a few times. V gene TRBV9 combines with J gene TRBJ1-4; a weak D match, TRBD1 (6 bases). The V gene's germline CDR1 is SGDLS and CDR2 YYNGEE. The length of the CDR3 is 15 residues. Trimming left V 3 bases short and J 8 bases short, with 17 bases between. The CDR3 loop is CASSGQSGVREKLFF. The CDR3 DNA follows: TGTGCCAGCAGCGGACAATCAGGGGTGCGGGAAAAACTGTTTTTT.

The DNA of the CDR3 is TGTGCCAGCAGCCAAGCAGGGAGGAACTCTGGGGCCAACGTCCTGACTTTC. This encodes CASSQAGRNSGANVLTF. The rearrangement joins TRBV3-1 (or the pseudogene TRBV3-2) to TRBJ2-6; D perhaps matches TRBD2 (6 bases). Germline lookup yields CDR1 LGHDT and CDR2 YNNKEL (reference sequence). Trimming took 1 base from V and 0 from J, leaving 10 bases between them. The CDR3 is 17 amino acids.

J is TRBJ2-7 and V is TRBV2; 11 bases are a match to TRBD1. V shed 5 bases and J 3 bases; nucleotides not matched to a gene: 3. This CDR3 is built from 14 residues. The germline CDR1 and CDR2 sequences are SNHLY and FYNNEI. The CDR3 is CASSYGTGGYEQYF. CDR3 DNA: TGTGCCAGCAGTTACGGGACAGGGGGCTACGAGCAGTACTTC.

This chain connects TRBV4-1 to TRBJ1-3; a weak D match, TRBD1 (5 bases). The germline CDR1 and CDR2 sequences are MGHRA and YSYEKL. This CDR3 region has 16 residues. Trimming shortened V by 2 bases and J by 1 base, and 12 bases separated the two germline ends. Here the CDR3 reads CASSQTPGLSGNTIYF. The DNA for the CDR3 is TGCGCCAGCAGCCAAACTCCGGGACTATCTGGAAACACCATATATTTT.

The chain is built from TRBV30 and TRBJ1-4; D not resolved. Germline lookup yields CDR1 GTSNPN and CDR2 SVGIG (reference sequence). The CDR3 is 11 residues long. With 3 bases removed from V and 4 bases from J, the gap between germline ends came to 3 bases. The CDR3 DNA reads TGTGCCTGGAGCCTTAATGAAAAACTGTTTTTT. Its translation is CAWSLNEKLFF.

V gene TRBV19 combines with J gene TRBJ2-2, with D maybe TRBD2 (5 bases). Germline V gene sequence: CDR1 LNHDA, CDR2 SQIVND (reference sequence). This CDR3 contains 13 residues. V dropped 11 bases and J dropped 5 bases, with 15 bases sitting between them. The CDR3 region is CAAGGFGTGELFF. The CDR3 DNA sequence: TGTGCCGCCGGCGGGTTCGGGACCGGGGAGCTGTTTTTT.

The rearrangement links TRBV7-2 to TRBJ2-7; 11 nucleotides match TRBD2. This CDR3 spans 17 amino acids. Per germline, CDR1 SGHTA and CDR2 FQGNSA. V trimming: 1 base; J trimming: 3 bases; junction bases outside the gene matches: 8. CDR3 sequence: CASSLEGGLAGFYEQYF. The CDR3 DNA reads TGTGCCAGCAGCTTAGAGGGCGGACTAGCGGGCTTCTACGAGCAGTACTTC.

V and J are TRBV4-3 and TRBJ2-7, with 8 bases that match TRBD1. This CDR3 has 15 amino acids. CDR1 and CDR2 (germline): LGHNA, YSLEER. V lost 3 bases, J lost 3 bases, and 7 bases stayed unmatched. The CDR3 region has the DNA TGCGCCAGCAGCCACCCGGGACAGGCGATCTACGAGCAGTACGTC. As protein: CASSHPGQAIYEQYV.